These T cell receptor beta chains were read from a single sample in a study of T cells expressing NK-cell markers. One entry per CDR3 protein, without DNA, is what TCRdb gives after re-calling the 5' RACE reads. The table lists fewer than 400,000 distinct CDR3 sequences. The sequenced material came from blood T cells: a sorted CD56 or NKG2C T cell subset, CD4+ or CD8+ T cells, or bulk PBMC T cells (not recorded which). The receptors here all came from a man aged 18 to 69 in good health. Each CDR3 is given with its conserved first and last residue.

v_gene,j_gene,CDR3aa
TRBV12-3/TRBV12-4,TRBJ1-6,CASSLGGLNSPLHF
TRBV18,TRBJ1-3,CASSPYDRSSGNTIYF
TRBV6-5,TRBJ2-1,CASSYRPGFSYNEQFF
TRBV6-5,TRBJ2-7,CASSYRTTGRPYEQYF
TRBV20-1,TRBJ1-6,CSAVGVNSPLHF
TRBV12-3/TRBV12-4,TRBJ1-5,CASSYEAGGNQPQHF
TRBV7-2,TRBJ1-4,CASSLQTLTNEKLFF
TRBV11-3,TRBJ2-5,CASSPGTLVTETQYF
TRBV15,TRBJ2-5,CATSRDRDRVLETQYF
TRBV6-5,TRBJ2-3,CASSPRDITVPDTQYF
TRBV5-5,TRBJ2-1,CASSLDPRGHVNEQFF
TRBV7-8,TRBJ1-3,CASSLAALSSGNTIYF
TRBV7-9,TRBJ2-7,CASSRTGGLGYEQYF
TRBV20-1,TRBJ1-2,CSARGQALTYGYTF
TRBV7-3,TRBJ1-1,CASSFYSNRGKAFF
TRBV3-1,TRBJ2-7,CASSQGGSFSYEQYF
TRBV20-1,TRBJ1-2,CSATAVRAGNYGYTF
TRBV20-1,TRBJ1-6,CSASPVGGADNSPLHF
TRBV20-1,TRBJ1-1,CSAQNQQGYTEAFF
TRBV5-6,TRBJ2-3,CASSLGQISTDTQYF
TRBV14,TRBJ2-7,CASSHVRQGGEQYF
TRBV20-1,TRBJ2-6,CSASVRAGANVLTF
TRBV6-2/TRBV6-3,TRBJ2-3,CASSYTLAGGSTDTQYF
TRBV3-1,TRBJ1-6,CASSQEATGVNSPLHF
TRBV12-3/TRBV12-4,TRBJ2-2,CASRIGGETGELFF
TRBV19,TRBJ1-2,CASTEQGYYGYTF